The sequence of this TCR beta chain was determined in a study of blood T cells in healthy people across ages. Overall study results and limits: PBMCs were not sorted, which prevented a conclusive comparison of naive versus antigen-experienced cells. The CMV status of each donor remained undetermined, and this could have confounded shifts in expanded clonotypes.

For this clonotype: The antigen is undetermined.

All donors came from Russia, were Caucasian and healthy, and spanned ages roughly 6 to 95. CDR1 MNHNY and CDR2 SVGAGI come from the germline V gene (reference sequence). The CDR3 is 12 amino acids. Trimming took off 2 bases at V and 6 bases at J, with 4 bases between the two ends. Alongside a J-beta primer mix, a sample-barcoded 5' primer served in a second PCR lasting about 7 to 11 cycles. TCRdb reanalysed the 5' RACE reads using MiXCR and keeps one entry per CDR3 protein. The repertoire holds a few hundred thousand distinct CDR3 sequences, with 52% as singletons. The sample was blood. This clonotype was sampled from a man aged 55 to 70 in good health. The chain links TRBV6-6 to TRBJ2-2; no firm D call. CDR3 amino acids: CASSYAAGELFF. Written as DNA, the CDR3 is TGTGCCAGCAGTTACGCGGCCGGGGAGCTGTTTTTT.